A single sample gave rise to the 3 T cell receptor beta chains below, sequenced in a study of cytomegalovirus exposure and HLA in healthy donors. The PCR used 60 Vbeta and 13 Jbeta primers. The table came from immunoSEQ multiplex PCR; TCRdb's copy has only in-frame clones and leaves some out. Here the sample spans about 110,000 clones, 73% being singletons. Specimen: PBMCs. Receptors were obtained from a man younger than 40 in good health and CMV-seronegative.

The chain recombines TRBV5-4 with TRBJ2-7, with D perhaps TRBD1 (6 bases). The length of the CDR3 is 14 residues. Trimming stripped 3 bases from V and 3 bases from J, with 13 bases between. The germline V gene encodes CDR1 SGHNT and CDR2 YYREEE (reference sequence). The CDR3 spells CASSSRRGGYEQYF. DNA for the CDR3: TGTGCCAGCAGCTCCCGAAGAGGGGGCTACGAGCAGTACTTC.

This clone was detected only a few times. The chain employs TRBV11-2 and TRBJ2-5; a possible D gene is TRBD2 (6 bases). Germline loops: CDR1 SGHAT, CDR2 FQNNGV. With 6 bases removed from V and 5 bases from J, the gap between germline ends came to 28 bases. This CDR3 comprises 18 residues. This CDR3 is CASSPNGAGRGHRETQYF. CDR3 DNA: TGTGCCAGCAGTCCCAACGGGGCCGGGCGGGGCCACCGGGAGACCCAGTACTTC.

This clone was detected only a few times. The J gene is TRBJ2-3, the V gene TRBV9; 9 bases are shared with TRBD2. Germline V gene data show CDR1 as SGDLS and CDR2 as YYNGEE. V gave up 3 bases and J gave up 4 bases; unmatched junction bases: 6. The CDR3 runs to 15 residues. The CDR3 sequence is CASSASGGFADTQYF. In DNA, the CDR3 is TGTGCCAGCAGCGCAAGCGGGGGGTTCGCAGATACGCAGTATTTT.